A single sample is the source of the 12 T cell receptor beta chains below, sequenced in a study of response to subunit inactivated influenza vaccine. One entry per CDR3 protein results from TCRdb running MiXCR on the RT-PCR reads. The sample shows under 550,000 distinct CDR3 sequences, approximately 7.3% of them seen only once. The input for sequencing was PBMCs from blood, taken about 24 months after vaccination. The receptors come from a man aged 50 to 75 who received an inactivated influenza vaccine.

This clonotype was detected only a few times. The V gene is TRBV20-1, the J gene TRBJ1-6; 7 bases fit TRBD1. Germline values: CDR1 DFQATT, CDR2 SNEGSKA (reference sequence). V shed 5 bases and J 9 bases; nucleotides not matched to a gene: 10. This CDR3 spans 14 amino acids. This CDR3 reads CSALKAQGVSPLHF. The CDR3 nucleotides read TGCAGTGCTCTCAAAGCCCAGGGGGTTTCACCCCTCCACTTT.

The J gene is TRBJ2-3, the V gene TRBV7-9, with 7 bases fitting TRBD1. The ends lost 5 bases at V and 7 bases at J; junction bases unmatched: 9. CDR1 and CDR2 (germline): SEHNR, FQNEAQ (reference sequence). The length of the CDR3 is 14 residues. The CDR3 DNA follows: TGTGCCAGCAGCCCCGGACAGGCGGCCAATACGCAGTATTTT. Protein sequence: CASSPGQAANTQYF.

The sample holds a few counts of this clonotype. The rearrangement links TRBV18 to TRBJ2-6; no definite D call. The V end lost 6 bases, the J end lost 2 bases, and 8 bases lay between the germline ends. The germline V gene has CDR1 KGHSH and CDR2 LQKENI. The length of the CDR3 is 14 residues. CDR3 coding DNA: TGTGCCAGCTCCGTGATTACTGGGGCCAACGTCCTGACTTTC. Protein product: CASSVITGANVLTF.

This clonotype was recorded many times. The chain is built from TRBV28 and TRBJ1-2; 9 positions agree with TRBD1. This CDR3 is 14 amino acids long. V shed 6 bases, J shed 6 bases, and the junction held 8 bases outside the gene matches. CDR1 is MDHEN, CDR2 SYDVKM, per germline. CDR3 DNA sequence: TGTGCCAGCAGCGAAGACAGGGGGTCACATGGCTACACCTTC. It translates to CASSEDRGSHGYTF.

This clonotype was counted a few times. The chain carries TRBV7-3 and TRBJ2-1; possibly TRBD2 for D (6 bases). V shed 1 base and J shed 6 bases, with 16 bases lying between them. Germline assignment: CDR1 SGHTA and CDR2 FQGTGA. This CDR3 comprises 16 residues. In nucleotides, the CDR3 is TGTGCCAGCAGCTTAATCGGGAGTGCCCCGGGCAATGAGCAGTTCTTC. It codes for CASSLIGSAPGNEQFF.

This clonotype came up a few times. The gene calls are TRBV20-1 and TRBJ2-1; 9 nucleotides match TRBD1. The CDR3 extends over 15 amino acids. CDR1 and CDR2 from the germline V gene are DFQATT and SNEGSKA (reference sequence). Trimming removed 5 bases from V and 2 bases from J; junction bases left unmatched: 7. The CDR3 sequence: CSAEGGTGTYNEQFF. The CDR3 coding sequence is TGCAGTGCTGAAGGGGGGACAGGGACCTACAATGAGCAGTTCTTC.

This clonotype was found many times. The V and J genes are TRBV6-2 or TRBV6-3 and TRBJ2-5; D unresolved. The germline CDR1 and CDR2 sequences are MNHEY and SVGEGT. V was clipped by 8 bases and J by 2 bases, with 12 bases between them. The CDR3 is 13 amino acids. CDR3 DNA: TGTGCCAGCCTTCGGATTCTACAAGAGACCCAGTACTTC. Protein sequence: CASLRILQETQYF.

The chain combines TRBV14 with TRBJ1-1; D is uncertain. Germline assignment: CDR1 SGHDN and CDR2 FVKESK. The CDR3 loop spans 16 amino acids. V dropped 3 bases and J dropped 4 bases, with 18 bases sitting between them. CDR3: CASSHRGPGVGTEAFF. In nucleotides, the CDR3 is TGTGCCAGCAGCCATCGTGGGCCTGGGGTCGGCACTGAAGCTTTCTTT. Complete variable domain (other parts from reference TRBV14 and TRBJ1-1): EAGVTQFPSHSVIEKGQTVTLRCDPISGHDNLYWYRRVMGKEIKFLLHFVKESKQDESGMPNNRFLAERTGGTYSTLKVQPAELEDSGVYFCASSHRGPGVGTEAFFGQGTRLTVV.

This clonotype has at least ten counts. This chain uses TRBV6-1 with TRBJ1-3, with 7 nucleotides matching TRBD1. V trimming: 6 bases; J trimming: 4 bases; junction bases outside the gene matches: 9. Germline V gene data show CDR1 as MNHNS and CDR2 as SASEGT. This CDR3 is built from 15 residues. The chain's CDR3 is CASRKTGTAGNTIYF. Here the CDR3 DNA reads TGTGCCAGCAGAAAAACCGGGACAGCAGGAAACACCATATATTTT.

This clonotype was recorded at least ten times. The rearrangement uses TRBV5-1 and TRBJ1-5; no clear D gene. Germline V CDR1 and CDR2: SGHRS, YFSETQ. V was cut by 1 base and J by 0 bases, with 8 bases left in between. This CDR3 is 15 amino acids long. CDR3 bases: TGCGCCAGCAGCTTGTCAGGAGATAGCAATCAGCCCCAGCATTTT. Amino acid sequence: CASSLSGDSNQPQHF.

The table lists this clonotype with a few counts. This chain links TRBV2 with TRBJ2-7; 12 nucleotides line up with TRBD2. V was pared by 7 bases and J by 7 bases, with 2 bases of the junction left unmatched. CDR3 length: 12 residues. From germline, CDR1 is SNHLY and CDR2 FYNNEI. Written as DNA, the CDR3 is TGTGCCAGCAAGGGACTAGCGGGTGAGCAGTACTTC. Its translation: CASKGLAGEQYF.

This clonotype was seen at least ten times. The chain couples TRBV7-6 to TRBJ1-4; tentatively, D is TRBD1 (5 bases). Trimming shortened V by 1 base and J by 7 bases, and 16 bases separated the two germline ends. The CDR3 sequence is 16 residues long. Germline CDR1 SGHVS, CDR2 FNYEAQ. The CDR3 loop reads CASSLVIAGRGEKLFF. The CDR3 region has the DNA TGTGCCAGCAGCTTAGTAATCGCGGGACGGGGTGAAAAACTGTTTTTT.